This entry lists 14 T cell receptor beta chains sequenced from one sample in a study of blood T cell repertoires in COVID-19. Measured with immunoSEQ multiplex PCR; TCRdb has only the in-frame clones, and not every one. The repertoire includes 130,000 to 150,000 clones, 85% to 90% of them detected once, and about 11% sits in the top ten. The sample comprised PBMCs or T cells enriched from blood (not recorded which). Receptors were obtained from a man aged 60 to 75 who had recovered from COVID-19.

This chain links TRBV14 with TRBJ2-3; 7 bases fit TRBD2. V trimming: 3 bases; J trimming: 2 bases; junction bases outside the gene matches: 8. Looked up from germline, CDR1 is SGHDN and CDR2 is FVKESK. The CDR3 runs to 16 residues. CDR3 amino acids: CASSQYTSAHTDTQYF. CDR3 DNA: TGTGCCAGCAGCCAGTATACTAGCGCCCACACAGATACGCAGTATTTT.

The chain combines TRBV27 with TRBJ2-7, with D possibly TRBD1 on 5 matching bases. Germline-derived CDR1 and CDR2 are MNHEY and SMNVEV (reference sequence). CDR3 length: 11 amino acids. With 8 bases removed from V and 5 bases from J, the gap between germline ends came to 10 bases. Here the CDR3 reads CASRRGNEQYF. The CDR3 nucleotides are TGTGCCAGCCGAAGGGGTAACGAGCAGTACTTC.

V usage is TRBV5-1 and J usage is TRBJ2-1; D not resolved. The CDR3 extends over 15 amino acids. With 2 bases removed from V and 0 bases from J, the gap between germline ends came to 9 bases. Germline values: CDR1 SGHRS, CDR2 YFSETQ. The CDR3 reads CASSFDTSSYNEQFF. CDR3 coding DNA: TGCGCCAGCAGCTTCGACACGAGCTCCTACAATGAGCAGTTCTTC. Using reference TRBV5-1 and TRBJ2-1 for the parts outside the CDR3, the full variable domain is KAGVTQTPRYLIKTRGQQVTLSCSPISGHRSVSWYQQTPGQGLQFLFEYFSETQRNKGNFPGRFSGRQFSNSRSEMNVSTLELGDSALYLCASSFDTSSYNEQFFGPGTRLTVL.

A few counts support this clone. The CDR3 sequence is CASSSPGTGGTSPLHF. As DNA, the CDR3 is TGTGCCAGCAGCTCACCCGGGACAGGGGGCACTTCACCCCTCCACTTT. The chain couples TRBV9 to TRBJ1-6; 12 bases agree with TRBD1. The CDR3 totals 16 residues. The J segment lost 9 bases and the V segment lost 4 bases, leaving 8 bases of the junction unmatched. The germline V gene has CDR1 SGDLS and CDR2 YYNGEE.

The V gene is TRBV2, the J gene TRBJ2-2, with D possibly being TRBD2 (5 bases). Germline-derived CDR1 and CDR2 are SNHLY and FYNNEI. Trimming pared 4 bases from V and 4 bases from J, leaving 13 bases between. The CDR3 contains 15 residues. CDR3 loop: CASSAGGSVTGELFF. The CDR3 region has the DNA TGTGCCAGCAGTGCAGGAGGCAGCGTCACCGGGGAGCTGTTTTTT.

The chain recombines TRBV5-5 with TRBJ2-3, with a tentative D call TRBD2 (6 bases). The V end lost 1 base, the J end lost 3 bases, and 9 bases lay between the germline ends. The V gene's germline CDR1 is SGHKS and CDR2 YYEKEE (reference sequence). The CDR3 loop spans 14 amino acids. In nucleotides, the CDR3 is TGTGCCAGCAGCTTGTGGCGGGGTACAGATACGCAGTATTTT. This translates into CASSLWRGTDTQYF.

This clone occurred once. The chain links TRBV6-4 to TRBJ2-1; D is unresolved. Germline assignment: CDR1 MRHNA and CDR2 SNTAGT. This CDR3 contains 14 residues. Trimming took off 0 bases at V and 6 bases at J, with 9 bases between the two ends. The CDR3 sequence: CASSDSGYTNEQFF. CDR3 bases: TGTGCCAGCAGTGACTCGGGCTATACCAATGAGCAGTTCTTC.

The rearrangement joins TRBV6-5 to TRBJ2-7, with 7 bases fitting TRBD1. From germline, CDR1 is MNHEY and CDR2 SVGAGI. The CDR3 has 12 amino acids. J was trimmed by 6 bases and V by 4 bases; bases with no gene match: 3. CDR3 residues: CASSWAGGEQYF. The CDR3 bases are TGTGCCAGCAGTTGGGCAGGGGGCGAGCAGTACTTC.

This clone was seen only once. The CDR3 coding sequence is TGTGCCAGCCCAGCACCACAGGGGAGTAACACTGAAGCTTTCTTT. Translated, it gives CASPAPQGSNTEAFF. The chain couples TRBV28 to TRBJ1-1; TRBD1 agrees at 7 bases. From germline, CDR1 is MDHEN and CDR2 SYDVKM. V lost 8 bases to trimming and J lost 2 bases; unmatched junction nucleotides: 11. The CDR3 runs to 15 residues.

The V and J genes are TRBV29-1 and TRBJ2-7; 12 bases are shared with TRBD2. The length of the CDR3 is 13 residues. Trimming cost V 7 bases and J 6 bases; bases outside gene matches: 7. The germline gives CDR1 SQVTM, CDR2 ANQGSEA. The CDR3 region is CSAWTSGKPEQYF. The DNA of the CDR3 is TGCAGCGCCTGGACTAGCGGGAAACCCGAGCAGTACTTC.

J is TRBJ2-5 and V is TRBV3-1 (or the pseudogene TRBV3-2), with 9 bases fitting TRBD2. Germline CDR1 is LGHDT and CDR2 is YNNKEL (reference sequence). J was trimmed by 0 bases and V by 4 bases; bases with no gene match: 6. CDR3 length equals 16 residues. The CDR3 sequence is CASSPGLAGNQETQYF. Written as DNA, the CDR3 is TGTGCCAGCAGCCCGGGTCTAGCGGGGAACCAAGAGACCCAGTACTTC.

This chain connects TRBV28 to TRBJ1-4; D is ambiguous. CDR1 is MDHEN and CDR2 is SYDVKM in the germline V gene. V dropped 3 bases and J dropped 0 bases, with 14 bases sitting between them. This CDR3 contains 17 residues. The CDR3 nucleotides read TGTGCCAGCAGTTTTTACGGTATCCTTGCAACTAATGAAAAACTGTTTTTT. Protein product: CASSFYGILATNEKLFF.

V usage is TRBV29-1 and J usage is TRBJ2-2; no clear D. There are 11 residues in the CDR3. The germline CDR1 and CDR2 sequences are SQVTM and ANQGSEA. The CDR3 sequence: CIITRAGELFF. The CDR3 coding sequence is TGCATCATCACCCGGGCCGGGGAGCTGTTTTTT.

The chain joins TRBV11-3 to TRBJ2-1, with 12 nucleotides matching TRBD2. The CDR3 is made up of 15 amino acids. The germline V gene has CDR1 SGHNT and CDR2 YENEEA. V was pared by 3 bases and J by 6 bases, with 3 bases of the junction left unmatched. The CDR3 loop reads CASSFRLAGANEQFF. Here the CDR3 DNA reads TGTGCCAGCAGCTTCCGACTAGCGGGAGCCAATGAGCAGTTCTTC.